The following is a TCR beta chain sequence with its context. The data belong to a study of blood T cell repertoires in COVID-19. Across the study: The samples span acute and convalescent COVID-19 from the United States, Italy and Spain. The analysed material was cDNA or gDNA that came from T cells, B-cell-depleted T cells, or PBMCs.

In the original analysis: Amplifying reference gene primers gave estimates of nucleated cell counts. Measured with immunoSEQ multiplex PCR; TCRdb has only the in-frame clones, and not every one. Clone size and V and J calls were adopted from that table, with D and trimming inferred from the DNA. Of approximately 210,000 clones listed, around 84% are singletons. The CDR3 sequence is 15 residues long. Germline V gene sequence: CDR1 SEHNR, CDR2 FQNEAQ (reference sequence). The junction had 11 bases not matched to a gene; V was cut back by 11 bases and J by 2 bases. The chain joins TRBV7-9 to TRBJ2-2; 7 bases are a match to TRBD1. The sequence was obtained from a human donor in a cohort sampled during active COVID-19. Source material: peripheral blood. CDR3 nucleotide sequence: TGTGCCTGGTACCTGGGACAGAGAAACACCGGGGAGCTGTTTTTT. Translated: CAWYLGQRNTGELFF.